The 24 T cell receptor beta chains presented below share a single source sample, sequenced in a study of CD8 T cells in Susac syndrome. Random hexamers served to reverse transcribe roughly 0.5 to 1 ug RNA. TCRdb re-derived calls from the immunoSEQ multiplex PCR reads in MiXCR, one entry per CDR3 protein. The sample shows about 83,000 distinct CDR3 sequences, around 96% of them seen only once. Material for sequencing was CD8+ T cells from PBMCs. The receptors were sampled from a human donor with Susac syndrome.

The chain recombines TRBV4-1 with TRBJ2-1; 7 positions match TRBD2. Germline-derived CDR1 and CDR2 are MGHRA and YSYEKL. CDR3 size: 16 residues. The V gene end was trimmed by 7 bases and the J gene end by 4 bases; junction bases not matched to a gene: 13. The CDR3 DNA reads TGCGCCAGCACCCCCGGAGCGGGGACTTCTTACAATGAGCAGTTCTTC. Its translation is CASTPGAGTSYNEQFF.

The chain carries TRBV5-1 and TRBJ1-2; D is possibly TRBD1 (6 bases). Deletions cut 2 bases from V and 4 bases from J, with 12 bases between. The CDR3 extends over 14 amino acids. Germline V gene sequence: CDR1 SGHRS, CDR2 YFSETQ. CDR3 coding DNA: TGCGCCAGCAGCTTATACAGGGCCACCTATGGCTACACCTTC. Its translation is CASSLYRATYGYTF.

The V call is TRBV15, the J call TRBJ1-5; no clear D. Trimming shortened V by 1 base and J by 5 bases, and 3 bases separated the two germline ends. From germline, CDR1 is LNHNV and CDR2 YYDKDF (reference sequence). This CDR3 has 12 amino acids. The CDR3 DNA reads TGTGCCACCAGCAGAGGAGATCAGCCCCAGCATTTT. It yields the protein CATSRGDQPQHF. The full variable domain, rest sourced from reference TRBV15 and TRBJ1-5, is DAMVIQNPRYQVTQFGKPVTLSCSQTLNHNVMYWYQQKSSQAPKLLFHYYDKDFNNEADTPDNFQSRRPNTSFCFLDIRSPGLGDTAMYLCATSRGDQPQHFGDGTRLSIL.

The chain has TRBV15 and TRBJ2-7, with TRBD2 identical over 8 bases. CDR3 length: 14 amino acids. Germline values: CDR1 LNHNV, CDR2 YYDKDF (reference sequence). The ends lost 2 bases at V and 4 bases at J; junction bases unmatched: 4. The CDR3 region is CATSRSGGQYEQYV. CDR3 bases: TGTGCCACCAGCAGATCGGGGGGGCAGTACGAGCAGTACGTC.

The chain has TRBV27 and TRBJ2-7, with 9 bases lining up with TRBD1. The CDR3 contains 15 residues. V trimming: 5 bases; J trimming: 2 bases; junction bases outside the gene matches: 7. From germline, CDR1 is MNHEY and CDR2 SMNVEV (reference sequence). This CDR3 is CASSVTGGFPYEQYF. The DNA for the CDR3 is TGTGCCAGCAGTGTAACAGGGGGCTTTCCCTACGAGCAGTACTTC.

The chain carries TRBV20-1 and TRBJ2-7, with D tentatively TRBD1 (5 bases). CDR1 is DFQATT and CDR2 is SNEGSKA in the germline V gene (reference sequence). The CDR3 spans 13 residues. V dropped 3 bases and J dropped 5 bases, with 14 bases sitting between them. CDR3 sequence reads: CSARPREDHEQYF. Here the CDR3 DNA reads TGCAGTGCTAGGCCCAGGGAAGACCACGAGCAGTACTTC.

The CDR3 is CSVWVGQGASHYGYTF. Here the CDR3 DNA reads TGCAGCGTTTGGGTTGGACAGGGGGCGAGTCACTATGGCTACACCTTC. V and J are TRBV29-1 and TRBJ1-2, with 11 positions matching TRBD1. CDR1 is SQVTM, CDR2 ANQGSEA, per germline. The CDR3 is 16 amino acids. V gave up 5 bases and J gave up 3 bases; unmatched junction bases: 11. The complete variable domain, with remaining parts taken from reference TRBV29-1 and TRBJ1-2, reads SAVISQKPSRDICQRGTSLTIQCQVDSQVTMMFWYRQQPGQSLTLIATANQGSEATYESGFVIDKFPISRPNLTFSTLTVSNMSPEDSSIYLCSVWVGQGASHYGYTFGSGTRLTVV.

The rearrangement uses TRBV12-5 and TRBJ2-1; D possibly corresponds to TRBD1 (6 bases). Trimming cost V 7 bases and J 0 bases, with 13 bases left between them. CDR1 LGHNT and CDR2 FRNRAP come from the germline V gene. The CDR3 contains 15 residues. The CDR3 loop reads CASAWGPFSYNEQFF. The CDR3, as DNA: TGTGCTAGTGCGTGGGGGCCCTTCTCCTACAATGAGCAGTTCTTC. Together with reference TRBV12-5 and TRBJ2-1, the CDR3 gives the full variable domain: DARVTQTPRHKVTEMGQEVTMRCQPILGHNTVFWYRQTMMQGLELLAYFRNRAPLDDSGMPKDRFSAEMPDATLATLKIQPSEPRDSAVYFCASAWGPFSYNEQFFGPGTRLTVL.

The CDR3 nucleotides read TGCGCCAGCAGCCAAGATAGGGTTGTTAATGGCTACACCTTC. This sequence encodes CASSQDRVVNGYTF. The chain joins TRBV4-3 to TRBJ1-2; D remains ambiguous. The ends were cut back, 0 bases at V and 6 bases at J, with 11 bases in the middle. Germline CDR1 and CDR2: LGHNA and YSLEER. The CDR3 has 14 amino acids.

The rearrangement links TRBV5-4 to TRBJ1-2, with D unclear. The CDR3 length is 12 residues. Trimming took off 1 base at V and 8 bases at J, with 9 bases between the two ends. Germline-derived CDR1 and CDR2 are SGHNT and YYREEE (reference sequence). The CDR3 DNA sequence: TGTGCCAGCAGCTTGACTGGGTGGGGCTACACCTTC. This encodes CASSLTGWGYTF. The entire variable domain, with the rest obtained from reference TRBV5-4 and TRBJ1-2, is as follows: ETGVTQSPTHLIKTRGQQVTLRCSSQSGHNTVSWYQQALGQGPQFIFQYYREEENGRGNFPPRFSGLQFPNYSSELNVNALELDDSALYLCASSLTGWGYTFGSGTRLTVV.

The chain is built from TRBV20-1 and TRBJ1-2, with D possibly being TRBD1 (6 bases). Germline V gene sequence: CDR1 DFQATT, CDR2 SNEGSKA (reference sequence). This CDR3 has 12 residues. Trimming removed 6 bases from V and 4 bases from J, with 12 bases in between. The DNA for the CDR3 is TGCAGTGCATCGGACAGCAGCTATGGCTACACCTTC. Its translation: CSASDSSYGYTF.

The chain recombines TRBV20-1 with TRBJ2-5, with 10 bases aligning to TRBD1. Germline loops: CDR1 DFQATT, CDR2 SNEGSKA (reference sequence). The ends lost 3 bases at V and 3 bases at J; junction bases unmatched: 4. This CDR3 contains 14 residues. Written as DNA, the CDR3 is TGCAGTGCTAGGGACAGGGGGAGAAAAGAGACCCAGTACTTC. Its protein is CSARDRGRKETQYF.

This chain joins TRBV20-1 and TRBJ1-1; possible D gene TRBD1, 6 bases. Trimming left V 3 bases short and J 3 bases short, with 14 bases between. Germline CDR1 reads DFQATT; CDR2 reads SNEGSKA (reference sequence). This CDR3 contains 14 residues. Here the CDR3 DNA reads TGCAGTGCTAGGAGGGAGGGGGGTGACACTGAAGCTTTCTTT. Translation: CSARREGGDTEAFF.

The chain is built from TRBV4-3 and TRBJ2-1; the match to TRBD2 covers 11 bases. J was trimmed by 3 bases and V by 10 bases; bases with no gene match: 8. The CDR3 spans 15 residues. Germline V lookup: CDR1 LGHNA, CDR2 YSLEER. The CDR3 loop is CATTAGTSGYNEQFF. The DNA for the CDR3 is TGCGCCACCACGGCCGGGACTAGCGGCTACAATGAGCAGTTCTTC.

The gene calls are TRBV7-2 and TRBJ1-2; no clear D. From germline, CDR1 is SGHTA and CDR2 FQGNSA. The CDR3 is made up of 12 amino acids. Trimming left V 7 bases short and J 0 bases short, with 6 bases between. CDR3 sequence: CASTSTNYGYTF. CDR3 nucleotide sequence: TGTGCCAGCACCAGTACTAACTATGGCTACACCTTC.

The genes are TRBV29-1 and TRBJ2-4; D unclear. This CDR3 has 16 residues. V lost 4 bases and J lost 0, with 16 bases in between. The V gene's germline CDR1 is SQVTM and CDR2 ANQGSEA. CDR3 coding DNA: TGCAGCGTTGTCCCGGAGCGAGAGCGAGCCAAAAACATTCAGTACTTC. It encodes CSVVPERERAKNIQYF. The full variable domain, rest sourced from reference TRBV29-1 and TRBJ2-4, is SAVISQKPSRDICQRGTSLTIQCQVDSQVTMMFWYRQQPGQSLTLIATANQGSEATYESGFVIDKFPISRPNLTFSTLTVSNMSPEDSSIYLCSVVPERERAKNIQYFGAGTRLSVL.

The chain uses TRBV13 and TRBJ2-7; D is perhaps TRBD2 (6 bases). The ends were cut back, 6 bases at V and 7 bases at J, with 13 bases in the middle. Germline loops: CDR1 PRHDT, CDR2 FYEKMQ (reference sequence). This CDR3 is built from 12 residues. The CDR3 region has the DNA TGTGCCAGCAGTAGGAGGGGCGGGGAGCAGTACTTC. This codes for CASSRRGGEQYF.

V gene TRBV7-9 combines with J gene TRBJ1-2, with 8 nucleotides matching TRBD1. Germline V gives CDR1 SEHNR, CDR2 FQNEAQ (reference sequence). The CDR3 runs to 13 residues. After removal of 2 bases from V and 6 bases from J, the junction contained 2 bases not matched to a gene. The CDR3 is CASSLPGQDGYTF. CDR3 nucleotide sequence: TGTGCCAGCAGCTTACCGGGACAGGATGGCTACACCTTC.

This chain links TRBV6-2 or TRBV6-3 with TRBJ2-3; D is possibly TRBD2 (5 bases). V lost 6 bases and J 2 bases, leaving 15 bases between the germline ends. The germline CDR1 and CDR2 sequences are MNHEY and SVGEGT. This CDR3 has 15 residues. The CDR3 DNA reads TGTGCCAGCAGCTGCTGTTTGAGGGCCACAGATACGCAGTATTTT. It translates to CASSCCLRATDTQYF.

The V call is TRBV3-1, the J call TRBJ2-1; TRBD2 matches 7 bases. V shed 0 bases, J shed 8 bases, and the junction held 4 bases outside the gene matches. CDR1 and CDR2 (germline): LGHDT, YNNKEL (reference sequence). CDR3 length equals 14 residues. CDR3 sequence (DNA): TGTGCCAGCAGCCAAGAGAGGCTAGCGGATGAGCAGTTCTTC. The encoded protein is CASSQERLADEQFF.

This clonotype was counted only a few times. CDR3 amino acids: CSVGTGELFF. The CDR3 coding sequence is TGCAGCGTTGGGACCGGGGAGCTGTTTTTT. The chain links TRBV29-1 to TRBJ2-2, with D hard to call. CDR3 length: 10 residues. V lost 4 bases, J lost 5 bases, and 2 bases lay in between. Germline assignment: CDR1 SQVTM and CDR2 ANQGSEA.

This clonotype was recorded a few times. The gene calls are TRBV5-6 and TRBJ2-7; D is perhaps TRBD1 or TRBD2 (5 bases each). The CDR3 spans 18 residues. The V end lost 0 bases, the J end lost 2 bases, and 21 bases lay between the germline ends. Germline CDR1 reads SGHDT; CDR2 reads YYEEEE. This chain's CDR3 is CASSLELWDDNGAYEQYF. The CDR3 DNA reads as TGTGCCAGCAGCTTGGAGTTATGGGACGACAACGGGGCCTACGAGCAGTACTTC.

This chain connects TRBV27 to TRBJ2-7; TRBD1 matches at 9 bases. The CDR3 consists of 14 residues. J gave up 7 bases and V 4 bases, and 8 bases lay outside the gene matches. Germline V gene data show CDR1 as MNHEY and CDR2 as SMNVEV (reference sequence). The CDR3: CASSSTGGAGEQYV. The CDR3 DNA follows: TGTGCCAGCAGTTCCACAGGGGGCGCGGGGGAGCAGTACGTC.

Here the CDR3 DNA reads TGCAGTGCTCCACCGGGGGGGTACCAAGAGACCCAGTACTTC. Its protein product is CSAPPGGYQETQYF. The V call is TRBV20-1, the J call TRBJ2-5, with 8 bases matching TRBD2. After removal of 5 bases from V and 0 bases from J, the junction contained 5 bases not matched to a gene. This CDR3 has 14 amino acids. Germline CDR1 DFQATT, CDR2 SNEGSKA (reference sequence).